A selection of T cell receptor beta chains follows, all from one sample in a study of memory CD4+ T cells and cytomegalovirus serostatus. Data came from immunoSEQ multiplex PCR; TCRdb stores just in-frame clones and leaves some out. The sample contains about 52,000 clones, around 83% of which appear only once. Sequencing was carried out using memory CD4+ T cells from blood. All receptors derive from an adult in good health and CMV-seropositive. The CDR3 runs from the conserved cysteine through the conserved F or W. The D gene is left open where the match is weak. Clone size is stated in some rows and not others, as once, few, many or a class when expanded.

size: NA; J: TRBJ2-3; D: NA; V: TRBV10-3; DNA: TGTGCCATCAGTGACGCCCAAGCTAACACAGATACGCAGTATTTT; CDR3: CAISDAQANTDTQYF
size: once; J: TRBJ1-1; D: NA; V: TRBV6-1; DNA: TGTGCCAGCGGGTTTAGAGGGGGCACTGAAGCTTTCTTT; CDR3: CASGFRGGTEAFF
size: NA; J: TRBJ1-4; D: TRBD1; V: TRBV7-2; DNA: TGTGCCAGCAGCTCCGGAGGGGGCCGAGAAAAACTGTTTTTT; CDR3: CASSSGGGREKLFF
size: NA; J: TRBJ1-5; D: TRBD1; V: TRBV6-5; DNA: TGTGCCACCGGGACAGCGGGTCAGCCCCAGCATTTT; CDR3: CATGTAGQPQHF
size: NA; J: TRBJ1-2; D: NA; V: TRBV28; DNA: TGTGCCAGCAGTGCCGAGGCGGTTGGCAACTATGGCTACACCTTC; CDR3: CASSAEAVGNYGYTF
size: NA; J: TRBJ2-2; D: TRBD2; V: TRBV11-2; DNA: TGTGCCAGCAGCTTGACTAGCTTGTACACCGGGGAGCTGTTTTTT; CDR3: CASSLTSLYTGELFF
size: once; J: TRBJ1-1; D: NA; V: TRBV7-9; DNA: TGTGCCAGCAGCTTTCGTCGGGACACTGAAGCTTTCTTT; CDR3: CASSFRRDTEAFF
size: NA; J: TRBJ2-2; D: TRBD1; V: TRBV28; DNA: TGTGCCAGCAGCTCCCCGGGGACAGGGGCCGAAAACACCGGGGAGCTGTTTTTT; CDR3: CASSSPGTGAENTGELFF
size: NA; J: TRBJ1-2; D: NA; V: TRBV7-9; DNA: TGTGCCAGCAGCTTAGCGCAGGGTATGGGGTCGGGCTACACCTTC; CDR3: CASSLAQGMGSGYTF
size: NA; J: TRBJ2-7; D: NA; V: TRBV5-4; DNA: TGTGCCAGCAGCGCCGACGCGGTTGTTGACGAGCAGTACTTC; CDR3: CASSADAVVDEQYF
size: NA; J: TRBJ1-1; D: NA; V: TRBV2; DNA: TGTGCCAGCAGAAGGGGAGGGTCAGCTTTCTTT; CDR3: CASRRGGSAFF
size: NA; J: TRBJ1-2; D: NA; V: TRBV28; DNA: TGTGCCAGCAGTCCCCGACAGACAGTTTCCGGCTACACCTTC; CDR3: CASSPRQTVSGYTF
size: NA; J: TRBJ2-7; D: TRBD2; V: TRBV7-9; DNA: TGTGCCAGCAGCTCCTTACTAGCGGGAGACGAGCAGTACTTC; CDR3: CASSSLLAGDEQYF
size: NA; J: TRBJ2-2; D: NA; V: TRBV4-2; DNA: TGTGCCAGCAGCCAACGAGATCACACCGGGGAGCTGTTTTTT; CDR3: CASSQRDHTGELFF
size: NA; J: TRBJ2-5; D: NA; V: TRBV19; DNA: TGTGCCAGTAGTACGCACGGCGGGGAGACCCAGTACTTC; CDR3: CASSTHGGETQYF
size: few; J: TRBJ2-2; D: NA; V: TRBV5-1; DNA: TGCGCCAGCAGCCTGGGACTCTTCAGTGGTGGGGAGCTGTTTTTT; CDR3: CASSLGLFSGGELFF
size: NA; J: TRBJ2-1; D: NA; V: TRBV27; DNA: TGTGCCAGCAGTTGGGGGACTTCCCTCCTCAATGAGCAGTTCTTC; CDR3: CASSWGTSLLNEQFF
size: NA; J: TRBJ1-6; D: NA; V: TRBV19; DNA: TGTGCCAGCGCGTTTAGCTCCTATAATTCACCCCTCCACTTT; CDR3: CASAFSSYNSPLHF
size: NA; J: TRBJ1-2; D: TRBD1; V: TRBV28; DNA: TGTGCCAGCAGTTCCGCGACAGGGAGGGGTGACTATGGCTACACCTTC; CDR3: CASSSATGRGDYGYTF
size: NA; J: TRBJ1-6; D: NA; V: TRBV27; DNA: TGTGCCAGCAGTACACAGGTGCGCGGTTCACCCCTCCACTTT; CDR3: CASSTQVRGSPLHF
size: NA; J: TRBJ2-3; D: NA; V: TRBV28; DNA: TGTGCCAGCAGTAGAGGAGGCAGAACAGATACGCAGTATTTT; CDR3: CASSRGGRTDTQYF
size: NA; J: TRBJ2-7; D: NA; V: TRBV5-4; DNA: TGTGCCAGCATCATTGGGTTCCGGGATTACGAGCAGTACTTC; CDR3: CASIIGFRDYEQYF
size: NA; J: TRBJ2-2; D: NA; V: TRBV5-4; DNA: TGTGCCAGCACCCTTGGTGCAGGGATGAACACCGGGGAGCTGTTTTTT; CDR3: CASTLGAGMNTGELFF
size: NA; J: TRBJ2-3; D: TRBD2; V: TRBV29-1; DNA: TGCAGCGTACCCGGACTAGCGGGGGGTCGCACAGATACGCAGTATTTT; CDR3: CSVPGLAGGRTDTQYF
size: NA; J: TRBJ1-2; D: NA; V: TRBV7-2; DNA: TGTGCCAGCAGCTTAGTGAGAGGCCAGGGTTATGGCTACACCTTC; CDR3: CASSLVRGQGYGYTF
size: NA; J: TRBJ2-5; D: NA; V: TRBV29-1; DNA: TGCAGCGTTGCTGGGTCAGGGTTCCAAGAGACCCAGTACTTC; CDR3: CSVAGSGFQETQYF
size: NA; J: TRBJ2-5; D: TRBD2; V: TRBV7-8; DNA: TGTGCCAGCAGCAGACTAGCGGGGGTAGAGACCCAGTACTTC; CDR3: CASSRLAGVETQYF
size: NA; J: TRBJ1-4; D: NA; V: TRBV2; DNA: TGTGCCAGCAGTCCCCAAGGGAGTCGCACTAATGAAAAACTGTTTTTT; CDR3: CASSPQGSRTNEKLFF
size: NA; J: TRBJ1-1; D: NA; V: TRBV7-6; DNA: TGTGCCAGCAGCTTGTCTCCTGCAGCTATCACTGAAGCTTTCTTT; CDR3: CASSLSPAAITEAFF
size: NA; J: TRBJ2-5; D: NA; V: TRBV5-1; DNA: TGCGCCAGCAGCTTGGCCTCCCAGCCCGAGACCCAGTACTTC; CDR3: CASSLASQPETQYF
size: NA; J: TRBJ1-1; D: NA; V: TRBV4-1; DNA: TGCGCCAGCAGTAACCCCGGGACTTATGCTTTCTTT; CDR3: CASSNPGTYAFF
size: once; J: TRBJ2-7; D: NA; V: TRBV6-1; DNA: TGTGCCAGCTCCCGGGGCCAGGGGACGTACGAGCAGTACTTC; CDR3: CASSRGQGTYEQYF
size: NA; J: TRBJ2-5; D: TRBD2; V: TRBV5-5; DNA: TGTGCCAGCAGCTTCGGACTAGCGGGAGCCGAGACCCAGTACTTC; CDR3: CASSFGLAGAETQYF
size: NA; J: TRBJ2-7; D: TRBD1; V: TRBV11-2; DNA: TGTGCCAGCAGCTTCGTCAGGGGGCCGTGGGGCTCCTACGAGCAGTACTTC; CDR3: CASSFVRGPWGSYEQYF
size: once; J: TRBJ1-2; D: TRBD1; V: TRBV7-2; DNA: TGTGCCAGCAGTCGAGGGACAGACTCTAACTATGGCTACACCTTC; CDR3: CASSRGTDSNYGYTF
size: NA; J: TRBJ2-1; D: NA; V: TRBV10-3; DNA: TGTGCCATCAGTGAAGAGGGGGGACCCTACAATGAGCAGTTCTTC; CDR3: CAISEEGGPYNEQFF
size: NA; J: TRBJ2-7; D: NA; V: TRBV7-2; DNA: TGTGCCAGCAGCGGTAGACCGGGTTTCCGTTCGGGGGAGCAGTACTTC; CDR3: CASSGRPGFRSGEQYF
size: NA; J: TRBJ2-5; D: TRBD2; V: TRBV6-6; DNA: TGTGCCAGCAGTTATGACGGGGGGGCCTCTCAGACCCAGTACTTC; CDR3: CASSYDGGASQTQYF
size: NA; J: TRBJ1-1; D: NA; V: TRBV7-9; DNA: TGTGCCAGCAGCTTAGCTATGGGGTCTGAAGCTTTCTTT; CDR3: CASSLAMGSEAFF
size: NA; J: TRBJ2-2; D: TRBD2; V: TRBV4-1; DNA: TGCGCCAGCAGCCCCAGACTAGCGGGAGACACCGGGGAGCTGTTTTTT; CDR3: CASSPRLAGDTGELFF
size: NA; J: TRBJ2-3; D: TRBD1; V: TRBV4-3; DNA: TGCGCCAGCAGCCATTCCGGGACAGGGGGGGATACGCAGTATTTT; CDR3: CASSHSGTGGDTQYF